Each of the 21 T cell receptor beta chains below was sequenced from the same sample in a study of T cell responses to AZD1222 COVID-19 vaccine. Measured with immunoSEQ multiplex PCR; TCRdb has only the in-frame clones, and not every one. The table includes 100,000 or so clones, approximately 90% detected once. The sample in question was peripheral blood, obtained 28 days after the second AZD1222 dose. The receptors stem from an adult who received the AZD1222 COVID-19 vaccine.

This clone was counted a single time. The chain couples TRBV12-3 or TRBV12-4 to TRBJ1-5, with D hard to call. The length of the CDR3 is 12 residues. The ends were cut back, 6 bases at V and 6 bases at J, with 9 bases in the middle. CDR3 nucleotides: TGTGCCAGCAGCCCCCGAGTTCAGCCCCAGCATTTT. Protein: CASSPRVQPQHF.

J is TRBJ1-4 and V is TRBV7-3; D is unclear. The CDR3 runs to 15 residues. Between the trimmed V and J ends, which lost 2 bases and 0 bases, there was a span of 7 bases. Germline V gene sequence: CDR1 SGHTA, CDR2 FQGTGA. The CDR3 spells CASSLPGTTNEKLFF. The CDR3 nucleotides read TGTGCCAGCAGCTTACCGGGGACAACTAATGAAAAACTGTTTTTT.

This clone was seen only once. The same CDR3 also results from other DNA sequences found in this sample. The V gene is TRBV7-9, the J gene TRBJ2-2; unclear D gene. The germline CDR1 and CDR2 sequences are SEHNR and FQNEAQ (reference sequence). This CDR3 contains 12 residues. V was pared by 1 base and J by 4 bases, with 1 base between. This chain's CDR3 is CASSLGTGELFF. The CDR3 DNA follows: TGTGCCAGCAGCTTAGGCACCGGGGAGCTGTTTTTT.

The rearrangement uses TRBV7-2 and TRBJ1-1; a weak D match, TRBD1 (6 bases). The ends were cut back, 1 base at V and 5 bases at J, with 14 bases in the middle. The germline CDR1 and CDR2 sequences are SGHTA and FQGNSA. This CDR3 spans 15 amino acids. CDR3: CASSLEMGAHTEAFF. The CDR3 coding sequence is TGTGCCAGCAGCTTAGAAATGGGGGCTCATACTGAAGCTTTCTTT. The full variable domain, rest sourced from reference TRBV7-2 and TRBJ1-1, is GAGVSQSPSNKVTEKGKDVELRCDPISGHTALYWYRQSLGQGLEFLIYFQGNSAPDKSGLPSDRFSAERTGGSVSTLTIQRTQQEDSAVYLCASSLEMGAHTEAFFGQGTRLTVV.

The chain employs TRBV28 and TRBJ2-4; tentative D call: TRBD1 (6 bases). CDR3 size: 13 residues. The germline V gene has CDR1 MDHEN and CDR2 SYDVKM. Trimming took 2 bases from V and 8 from J, leaving 10 bases between them. CDR3 DNA sequence: TGTGCCAGCAGTTTAGGCAGGGGAGACATTCAGTACTTC. This sequence encodes CASSLGRGDIQYF.

Of note for this clone: The junction departs from the called germline gene at one end, perhaps through a read error. The rearrangement links TRBV6-1 to TRBJ1-5, with D tentatively TRBD1 (5 bases). Germline assignment: CDR1 MNHNS and CDR2 SASEGT. CDR3 length: 15 residues. The CDR3 sequence: CASSEGGAGGQPQHF. The DNA of the CDR3 is TGTGCCAGCAGCGAAGGAGGGGCGGGAGGTCAGCCCCAGCATTTT.

This chain joins TRBV3-1 (or the pseudogene TRBV3-2) and TRBJ2-3; 10 bases are shared with TRBD2. Germline CDR1 reads LGHDT; CDR2 reads YNNKEL (reference sequence). The CDR3 has 16 residues. V gave up 1 base and J gave up 7 bases; unmatched junction bases: 8. CDR3 region: CASSQAAGTSAYTQYF. CDR3 in DNA: TGTGCCAGCAGCCAAGCCGCCGGGACTAGCGCGTATACGCAGTATTTT.

This rearrangement joins TRBV2 to TRBJ1-2; possible D gene TRBD1, 5 bases. V gave up 7 bases and J gave up 7 bases, with 13 bases separating them. Germline CDR1 and CDR2: SNHLY and FYNNEI. The CDR3 totals 12 residues. CDR3 sequence: CASTLTGVGYTF. CDR3 DNA sequence: TGTGCCAGCACCCTAACGGGGGTTGGCTACACCTTC.

The chain carries TRBV6-5 and TRBJ1-1; the D is unclear. With 6 bases removed from V and 4 bases from J, the gap between germline ends came to 12 bases. Germline V gene data show CDR1 as MNHEY and CDR2 as SVGAGI. This CDR3 spans 13 amino acids. The CDR3 protein is CASSRLEGTEAFF. For the CDR3, the DNA is TGTGCCAGCAGCCGACTAGAGGGCACTGAAGCTTTCTTT.

The chain has TRBV6-1 and TRBJ2-2, with TRBD2 matching over 12 bases. The trim removed 4 bases at V and 0 bases at J, leaving 6 bases unmatched. Germline assignment: CDR1 MNHNS and CDR2 SASEGT. CDR3 size: 18 residues. In DNA, the CDR3 is TGTGCCAGCAGTGTAGTGCGACTAGCGGGGGCGAACACCGGGGAGCTGTTTTTT. Its protein is CASSVVRLAGANTGELFF.

The chain combines TRBV11-1 with TRBJ1-3; D is possibly TRBD1 (6 bases). The CDR3 totals 15 residues. Trimming cost V 5 bases and J 0 bases, with 11 bases left between them. From germline, CDR1 is SGHAT and CDR2 FQDESV (reference sequence). As DNA, the CDR3 is TGTGCCAGCAGCGAACGGACAGTCTCTGGAAACACCATATATTTT. It yields the protein CASSERTVSGNTIYF.

V usage is TRBV30 and J usage is TRBJ2-2, with a possible D match to TRBD1 (5 bases). CDR1 GTSNPN and CDR2 SVGIG come from the germline V gene (reference sequence). This CDR3 is built from 15 residues. With 2 bases removed from V and 0 bases from J, the gap between germline ends came to 10 bases. CDR3 DNA: TGTGCCTGGAGTATCCAGGGAACGAACACCGGGGAGCTGTTTTTT. Translating gives CAWSIQGTNTGELFF.

This sequence joins TRBV5-8 and TRBJ2-1; D may correspond to TRBD1 or TRBD2 (5 bases each). The CDR3 runs to 16 residues. V was pared by 5 bases and J by 2 bases, with 17 bases between. In germline, CDR1 is SGHTS, CDR2 YDEGEE. The CDR3 DNA sequence: TGTGCCAGCAGGACCCCCCCCGGGGCTACCTACAATGAGCAGTTCTTC. Its protein product is CASRTPPGATYNEQFF.

This clone was found once. This rearrangement joins TRBV30 to TRBJ1-5; D remains unclear. The CDR3 is made up of 17 amino acids. Trimming took 0 bases from V and 0 from J, leaving 15 bases between them. Germline CDR1 reads GTSNPN; CDR2 reads SVGIG (reference sequence). The CDR3 reads CAWSVTGKLYSNQPQHF. DNA for the CDR3: TGTGCCTGGAGTGTAACCGGGAAACTCTATAGCAATCAGCCCCAGCATTTT.

The chain carries TRBV28 and TRBJ2-4; weak D call: TRBD1 (7 bases). V shed 5 bases and J shed 8 bases, with 16 bases lying between them. This CDR3 region has 14 residues. Germline V lookup: CDR1 MDHEN, CDR2 SYDVKM. Written as DNA, the CDR3 is TGTGCCAGCAGTGGAGGGACAGAAAGGGACATTCAGTACTTC. Protein product: CASSGGTERDIQYF.

The J gene is TRBJ1-2, the V gene TRBV6-1; no clear D. The V gene lost 1 base and the J gene lost 2 bases, with 11 bases spanning the gap. This CDR3 comprises 15 residues. CDR1 is MNHNS and CDR2 is SASEGT in the germline V gene. CDR3 nucleotide sequence: TGTGCCAGCAGTGAAGAAAGGGCTCCCAACTATGGCTACACCTTC. Translating it yields CASSEERAPNYGYTF.

The chain links TRBV29-1 to TRBJ1-1; 7 nucleotides agree with TRBD1. The germline gives CDR1 SQVTM, CDR2 ANQGSEA. This CDR3 spans 13 amino acids. V trimming: 3 bases; J trimming: 5 bases; junction bases outside the gene matches: 6. CDR3 bases: TGCAGCGTTGAGGGCAGGGGGTGGACTGAAGCTTTCTTT. Its protein is CSVEGRGWTEAFF.

V is TRBV6-6 and J is TRBJ1-5; tentative D call: TRBD1 (5 bases). The CDR3 is 15 residues long. Germline CDR1 and CDR2: MNHNY and SVGAGI (reference sequence). The V end was cut by 0 bases, the J end by 7 bases, with 13 bases between. CDR3 in DNA: TGTGCCAGCAGTTACTCAGGGGCTACGGGGCAGCCCCAGCATTTT. Protein sequence: CASSYSGATGQPQHF.

The rearrangement uses TRBV5-6 and TRBJ1-4; no reliable D call. Trimming removed 4 bases from V and 5 bases from J, with 15 bases in between. The germline CDR1 and CDR2 sequences are SGHDT and YYEEEE. The CDR3 sequence is 15 residues long. For the CDR3, the DNA is TGTGCCAGCAGCCCCTATGACCTGGGGAATGAAAAACTGTTTTTT. Translating gives CASSPYDLGNEKLFF.

The V call is TRBV6-1, the J call TRBJ1-2; D call uncertain. Germline CDR1 and CDR2: MNHNS and SASEGT. The CDR3 consists of 14 residues. With 1 base removed from V and 8 bases from J, the gap between germline ends came to 14 bases. CDR3 region: CASSEVRAALGYTF. In DNA, the CDR3 is TGTGCCAGCAGTGAAGTTCGGGCTGCTTTGGGCTACACCTTC.

The chain links TRBV30 to TRBJ1-2; tentative D call: TRBD1 (5 bases). Germline values: CDR1 GTSNPN, CDR2 SVGIG (reference sequence). The CDR3 contains 10 residues. V shed 5 bases and J shed 9 bases, with 10 bases lying between them. CDR3 amino acids: CAWYGGSYTF. The CDR3 DNA sequence: TGTGCCTGGTATGGGGGTAGCTACACCTTC.